These 12 T cell receptor beta chains originate from one sample sequenced in a study of T-cell reconstitution after alpha-beta-depleted transplantation in children. Unique molecular identifiers tagged the TCRbeta library. TCRdb re-analysed the PCR reads in MiXCR, keeping a single row per CDR3 protein. Among about 260,000 distinct CDR3 sequences listed, around a tenth were seen once. This material consisted of peripheral blood, taken 180 days after TCRalphabeta/CD19-depleted stem cell transplant. The receptors stem from a male patient between 2 and 10 years old who had a stem cell transplant for chronic granulomatous disease, so the T cells may come from the graft donor.

This clonotype appeared many times. J is TRBJ2-3 and V is TRBV20-1; D perhaps matches TRBD2 (5 bases). V was shortened by 0 bases and J by 2 bases, with 9 bases between the two germline ends. In germline, CDR1 is DFQATT, CDR2 SNEGSKA (reference sequence). The CDR3 length is 14 residues. CDR3 protein: CSARDGSATDTQYF. The CDR3 DNA is TGCAGTGCTAGAGATGGGAGCGCCACAGATACGCAGTATTTT.

This clonotype was seen at least ten times. This chain connects TRBV5-1 to TRBJ2-1, with D hard to call. The V end was cut by 3 bases, the J end by 3 bases, with 19 bases between. The CDR3 sequence is 17 residues long. Germline CDR1 SGHRS, CDR2 YFSETQ. The CDR3, as DNA: TGCGCCAGCAGCTCCCTTGCGAGCGTCGCGCTCTACAATGAGCAGTTCTTC. Translated: CASSSLASVALYNEQFF.

The sample holds a few counts of this clonotype. The J gene is TRBJ1-4, the V gene TRBV6-5; TRBD1 is a possible D gene (5 bases). CDR1 and CDR2 (germline): MNHEY, SVGAGI. Deletions cut 6 bases from V and 8 bases from J, with 19 bases between. The CDR3 runs to 15 residues. CDR3: CASRKQASLGEKLFF. In DNA, the CDR3 is TGTGCCAGCAGAAAACAGGCCTCTCTCGGCGAAAAACTGTTTTTT.

The table lists this clonotype with many counts. The rearrangement joins TRBV5-1 to TRBJ2-1; D may match TRBD1 or TRBD2 (5 bases each). Germline assignment: CDR1 SGHRS and CDR2 YFSETQ. Trimming took 0 bases from V and 9 from J, leaving 16 bases between them. The CDR3 contains 15 residues. For the CDR3, the DNA is TGCGCCAGCAGCTTGGTGGACTCCTTTAGGGGTGAGCAGTTCTTC. Translating it yields CASSLVDSFRGEQFF.

This clonotype appeared many times. The chain links TRBV7-9 to TRBJ2-5; 8 positions match TRBD2. CDR3 size: 13 residues. V was pared by 6 bases and J by 3 bases, with 3 bases of the junction left unmatched. From germline, CDR1 is SEHNR and CDR2 FQNEAQ (reference sequence). CDR3 nucleotide sequence: TGTGCCAGCAGTCTTAGCGGGGAAGAGACCCAGTACTTC. Its translation: CASSLSGEETQYF.

Concerning this clonotype itself: A single base separates this from a much larger clone, so it may be a read error. The rearrangement uses TRBV20-1 and TRBJ1-1; D not certain. The germline V gene encodes CDR1 DFQATT and CDR2 SNEGSKA (reference sequence). CDR3 size: 11 residues. With 3 bases removed from V and 5 bases from J, the gap between germline ends came to 7 bases. In DNA, the CDR3 is TGCAGTGCTAGGCTCAGAACTGAAGCTTTCTTT. It encodes CSARLRTEAFF.

There are many counts of this clonotype. The rearrangement links TRBV28 to TRBJ2-1, with D possibly being TRBD1 or TRBD2 (5 bases each). Between the trimmed V and J ends, which lost 6 bases and 0 bases, there was a span of 12 bases. Germline CDR1 and CDR2: MDHEN and SYDVKM. The length of the CDR3 is 15 residues. CDR3 loop: CASRFLGTSYNEQFF. For the CDR3, the DNA is TGTGCCAGCAGGTTCCTGGGGACCTCCTACAATGAGCAGTTCTTC.

This clonotype was observed at least ten times. The CDR3 is CASSRLGGTNTGELFF. The CDR3, as DNA: TGCGCCAGCAGCCGCCTAGGGGGAACGAACACCGGGGAGCTGTTTTTT. The chain joins TRBV4-3 to TRBJ2-2, with D possibly being TRBD1 (6 bases). This CDR3 spans 16 amino acids. V lost 4 bases and J lost 0, with 12 bases in between. Germline loops: CDR1 LGHNA, CDR2 YSLEER.

CDR3 bases: TGTGCCAGCAGCTTACCGACATTGGGACTAGCGGTAAACACCGGGGAGCTGTTTTTT. Its protein is CASSLPTLGLAVNTGELFF. This chain uses TRBV11-1 with TRBJ2-2; 11 bases map to TRBD2. V lost 2 bases to trimming and J lost 2 bases; unmatched junction nucleotides: 10. Germline CDR1 and CDR2: SGHAT and FQDESV (reference sequence). The CDR3 consists of 19 residues. The complete variable domain, with remaining parts taken from reference TRBV11-1 and TRBJ2-2, reads EAEVAQSPRYKITEKSQAVAFWCDPISGHATLYWYRQILGQGPELLVQFQDESVVDDSQLPKDRFSAERLKGVDSTLKIQPAELGDSAMYLCASSLPTLGLAVNTGELFFGEGSRLTVL.

The sample holds many counts of this clonotype. This rearrangement joins TRBV12-3 or TRBV12-4 to TRBJ2-7; TRBD2 agrees at 10 bases. The trim removed 8 bases at V and 4 bases at J, leaving 14 bases unmatched. The CDR3 loop spans 16 amino acids. CDR3 bases: TGTGCCAGCGGCTTGCGGCTAGCGGGAGCCATTTACGAGCAGTACTTC. Amino acids: CASGLRLAGAIYEQYF.

This clonotype was seen ten or more times. The chain combines TRBV15 with TRBJ2-5; 10 bases align to TRBD1. The CDR3 extends over 15 amino acids. The trim removed 3 bases at V and 0 bases at J, leaving 1 base unmatched. Germline V gene lookup returns CDR1 LNHNV and CDR2 YYDKDF (reference sequence). The CDR3 is CATSRGTGDQETQYF. In DNA, the CDR3 is TGTGCCACCAGCAGGGGGACAGGGGACCAAGAGACCCAGTACTTC.

This clonotype was found many times. The V gene is TRBV14, the J gene TRBJ2-2; 7 bases fit TRBD1. CDR1 SGHDN and CDR2 FVKESK come from the germline V gene. The CDR3 is 14 amino acids. V lost 8 bases and J lost 1; bases outside the gene matches: 4. DNA for the CDR3: TGTGCCAGCGGCCGGACAGGGAACACCGGGGAGCTGTTTTTT. This gives the protein CASGRTGNTGELFF.